One sample yielded the 20 T cell receptor beta chains listed below, sequenced in a study of monozygotic twins with inflammatory bowel disease. TCRdb re-called the 5' RACE reads and shows each CDR3 protein once, DNA omitted. The sample includes some 300,000 distinct CDR3 sequences. Sequenced input: blood. The receptors were sampled from a human donor with ulcerative colitis or Crohn's disease, or a healthy co-twin of an affected twin (not recorded which).

This chain links TRBV24-1 with TRBJ1-2. Per germline, CDR1 KGHDR and CDR2 SFDVKD. CDR3 length: 14 residues. The CDR3: CATSALGFAYGYTF.

The chain couples TRBV7-2 to TRBJ1-2; TCRdb's D call, TRBD1, is unchecked because there is no DNA. The CDR3 runs to 14 residues. CDR1 SGHTA and CDR2 FQGNSA come from the germline V gene. CDR3 amino acids: CASSYGQGSYGYTF.

The chain links TRBV28 to TRBJ2-2; TCRdb lists TRBD2, though no DNA is available to test this call. CDR3 size: 17 residues. Per the germline V gene, CDR1 is MDHEN and CDR2 is SYDVKM. CDR3 amino acids: CASSFWTLAGGPGELFF.

The rearrangement joins TRBV6-2 or TRBV6-3 to TRBJ2-1; the D gene TCRdb calls, TRBD1, cannot be checked with no DNA. Germline CDR1 MNHEY, CDR2 SVGEGT. The CDR3 has 14 residues. The CDR3 here is CASRDTGYYNEQFF.

The chain has TRBV7-9 and TRBJ1-3; TCRdb's D gene call, TRBD1, goes unchecked for lack of DNA. The CDR3 sequence is 15 residues long. CDR1 is SEHNR and CDR2 is FQNEAQ in the germline V gene (reference sequence). CDR3 sequence: CASSFGTLSGNTIYF.

This chain links TRBV7-9 with TRBJ2-1. The CDR3 is made up of 15 amino acids. Germline V CDR1 and CDR2: SEHNR, FQNEAQ (reference sequence). The CDR3 spells CASSPLTGAHNEQFF.

CDR3 residues: CASSPNLGQGRNIQYF. The chain recombines TRBV12-3 or TRBV12-4 with TRBJ2-4; TCRdb designates TRBD1, a call that cannot be tested without DNA. The CDR3 extends over 16 amino acids.

This chain links TRBV9 with TRBJ1-4; the D call of TRBD1 rests on TCRdb alone, since no DNA is present to check it. There are 15 residues in the CDR3. CDR1 and CDR2 from the germline V gene are SGDLS and YYNGEE. The CDR3 protein is CASSPVTGGREKLFF. Combining the CDR3 with reference TRBV9 and TRBJ1-4 gives the whole variable domain DSGVTQTPKHLITATGQRVTLRCSPRSGDLSVYWYQQSLDQGLQFLIQYYNGEERAKGNILERFSAQQFPDLHSELNLSSLELGDSALYFCASSPVTGGREKLFFGSGTQLSVL.

The chain couples TRBV6-5 to TRBJ2-3; TCRdb calls TRBD2, which cannot be checked without DNA. The CDR3 loop spans 18 amino acids. The germline gives CDR1 MNHEY, CDR2 SVGAGI. The CDR3 spells CASSYRSGGAVSTDTQYF.

The chain uses TRBV20-1 and TRBJ2-2; TCRdb's D call, TRBD2, is unchecked because there is no DNA. Per germline, CDR1 DFQATT and CDR2 SNEGSKA (reference sequence). The CDR3 contains 14 residues. CDR3 amino acids: CSANSGRGTGELFF.

The chain uses TRBV11-2 and TRBJ2-3; TCRdb's D call, TRBD2, is unchecked because there is no DNA. CDR3 size: 18 residues. Per the germline V gene, CDR1 is SGHAT and CDR2 is FQNNGV. The CDR3 protein is CASSGGGKGLVQADTQYF.

This chain links TRBV20-1 with TRBJ2-3; TCRdb proposes TRBD2, but this gene call is untestable without DNA. This CDR3 is built from 14 residues. The V gene's germline CDR1 is DFQATT and CDR2 SNEGSKA (reference sequence). This chain's CDR3 is CSAGRGRPPDTQYF.

This chain connects TRBV7-7 to TRBJ2-2; TCRdb's D call, TRBD2, is unchecked because there is no DNA. The CDR3 is 14 residues long. Germline-derived CDR1 and CDR2 are SSHAT and FNYEAQ (reference sequence). The CDR3 spells CASSLSEGTGELFF.

The CDR3 sequence is CASSLRWGQFF. The J gene is TRBJ2-1, the V gene TRBV7-2. Germline lookup yields CDR1 SGHTA and CDR2 FQGNSA. There are 11 residues in the CDR3.

The CDR3 spells CASSAQLAMDEQFF. The chain is built from TRBV9 and TRBJ2-1; there is no DNA to check the TCRdb D call of TRBD2. This CDR3 is 14 amino acids long. CDR1 SGDLS and CDR2 YYNGEE come from the germline V gene.

The chain employs TRBV28 and TRBJ1-6. The CDR3 length is 12 residues. Germline-derived CDR1 and CDR2 are MDHEN and SYDVKM. CDR3 sequence: CASSFYPTPLHF. Full variable domain (missing parts from reference TRBV28 and TRBJ1-6): DVKVTQSSRYLVKRTGEKVFLECVQDMDHENMFWYRQDPGLGLRLIYFSYDVKMKEKGDIPEGYSVSREKKERFSLILESASTNQTSMYLCASSFYPTPLHFGNGTRLTVT.

The J gene is TRBJ2-5, the V gene TRBV14; with no DNA, the TCRdb D assignment of TRBD2 cannot be verified. Germline V CDR1 and CDR2: SGHDN, FVKESK. The CDR3 sequence is 14 residues long. The CDR3 reads CASSRGRDRETQYF.

V usage is TRBV7-2 and J usage is TRBJ2-1; TCRdb's D gene call, TRBD2, goes unchecked for lack of DNA. The CDR3 length is 15 residues. Germline loops: CDR1 SGHTA, CDR2 FQGNSA. The chain's CDR3 is CASSPSGGAAYEQFF.

The J gene is TRBJ1-3, the V gene TRBV7-6. The CDR3 runs 15 residues. Germline V lookup: CDR1 SGHVS, CDR2 FNYEAQ. The CDR3 spells CASSTGTLAGNTIYF.

The J gene is TRBJ2-5, the V gene TRBV13; TCRdb lists TRBD2, though no DNA is available to test this call. This CDR3 has 19 amino acids. Germline-derived CDR1 and CDR2 are PRHDT and FYEKMQ (reference sequence). CDR3 sequence reads: CASSLPLGLAGGLQETQYF.